A selection of T cell receptor beta chains follows, all from one sample in a study of blood T cells in healthy people across ages. TCRdb ran MiXCR on the 5' RACE reads and lists one entry per CDR3 protein. Of fewer than 1.5 million distinct CDR3 sequences detected, around 42% appear once; the ten largest clones hold 7.9%. Sequencing was done on a sample of blood. These receptors came from a woman between 18 and 29 years old in good health. CDR3s include the opening cysteine and the closing phenylalanine or tryptophan. The D gene is left open where the match is weak. Size tells how often a clone was seen (once, few, many) or the class of an expanded clone, and some rows leave it out.

size	V	D	J	DNA	CDR3
few	TRBV12-3/TRBV12-4	TRBD2	TRBJ2-2	TGTGCCAGCGGGACTAGCGGCCCCACCGGGGAGCTGTTTTTT	CASGTSGPTGELFF
.	TRBV2	TRBD2	TRBJ2-1	TGTGCCAGCAGTGCGGGACTAGCGGGTGTAAGCTCCTACAATGAGCAGTTCTTC	CASSAGLAGVSSYNEQFF
.	TRBV20-1	TRBD2	TRBJ2-7	TGCAGTGCTAGACTCCCCTCAAGCGGGGTTTACGAGCAGTACTTC	CSARLPSSGVYEQYF
.	TRBV29-1	TRBD2	TRBJ2-7	TGCAGCGTTGGGACTAGGAGCTCCTACGAGCAGTACTTC	CSVGTRSSYEQYF
.	TRBV20-1	TRBD1	TRBJ2-7	TGCAGTGCCATGGACAGGGACCGCTCCTACGAGCAGTACTTC	CSAMDRDRSYEQYF
.	TRBV7-9	TRBD1	TRBJ2-7	TGTGCCAGCAGCTCTGGACAGGTCCCCTACGAGCAGTACTTC	CASSSGQVPYEQYF
.	TRBV28	TRBD2	TRBJ2-1	TGTGCCAGCAGTCCGAACTTGCGGGGGAGCTCCTACAATGAGCAGTTCTTC	CASSPNLRGSSYNEQFF
.	TRBV15	TRBD1	TRBJ2-3	TGTGCCACCAGCTCCAGCAGGACAGGGGACCTCAGCACAGATACGCAGTATTTT	CATSSSRTGDLSTDTQYF
.	TRBV20-1	.	TRBJ1-6	TGCAGTGCTAGAGATTGGGGGGTTCCCTCCTATAATTCACCCCTCCACTTT	CSARDWGVPSYNSPLHF
.	TRBV7-9	TRBD2	TRBJ2-1	TGTGCCAGCAGCCCACTAGCGGGAGTCTACGAGCAGTTCTTC	CASSPLAGVYEQFF
few	TRBV7-2	TRBD2	TRBJ2-7	TGTGCCAGCAGCGCGGGAGGTCTATACGAGCAGTACTTC	CASSAGGLYEQYF
.	TRBV3-1	.	TRBJ2-1	TGTGCCAGCAGTTTTCTAGCCAATGAGCAGTTCTTC	CASSFLANEQFF
.	TRBV5-6	.	TRBJ2-7	TGTGCCAGCAGCATTACCGGGATAGGGGTTTCCGGGGGCGGGCAGTACTTC	CASSITGIGVSGGGQYF
.	TRBV20-1	TRBD1	TRBJ2-7	TGCAGTGCTAGTCAGGGGGCCACGACCTACGAGCAGTACTTC	CSASQGATTYEQYF
.	TRBV28	TRBD1	TRBJ1-5	TGTGCCAGCAGGACAGACAGGGGGCGGGGGAGCAATCAGCCCCAGCATTTT	CASRTDRGRGSNQPQHF
few	TRBV28	.	TRBJ2-4	TGTGCCAGCAGTACAGGGTTCGGCAAAAACATTCAGTACTTC	CASSTGFGKNIQYF
.	TRBV9	.	TRBJ2-2	TGTGCCAGCAACCTTGGGACGAACACCGGGGAGCTGTTTTTT	CASNLGTNTGELFF
.	TRBV28	.	TRBJ1-6	TGTGCCAGCAGTTTAGCTTTGGGAGGTTTTAATTCACCCCTCCACTTT	CASSLALGGFNSPLHF
.	TRBV24-1	.	TRBJ2-3	TGTGCCACCAGTGATTTTCAGACAGGCCCAGATACGCAGTATTTT	CATSDFQTGPDTQYF
few	TRBV6-5	.	TRBJ2-7	TGTGCCAGCAGTTACAAGCCGACCTACAATGAGCAGTACTTC	CASSYKPTYNEQYF
.	TRBV4-1	.	TRBJ1-2	TGCGCCAGCAGCCAACTTTGGGTGGAGGGTGACTATGGCTACACCTTC	CASSQLWVEGDYGYTF
.	TRBV12-3/TRBV12-4	.	TRBJ1-1	TGTGCCAGCAGTTTTAAGGACGGGGCGCTGAACACTGAAGCTTTCTTT	CASSFKDGALNTEAFF
.	TRBV5-4	.	TRBJ2-3	TGTGCCAGCAGCTCCTCGTCCCAGGGAGCAGATACGCAGTATTTT	CASSSSSQGADTQYF
.	TRBV20-1	.	TRBJ2-5	TGCAGTGCTAGTGACCGGGTACAAGAGACCCAGTACTTC	CSASDRVQETQYF
.	TRBV6-2/TRBV6-3	TRBD2	TRBJ2-5	TGTGCCAGCAGTTACTCGGCCCTAGCGGGGCAAGAGACCCAGTACTTC	CASSYSALAGQETQYF
few	TRBV28	.	TRBJ2-1	TGTGCCAGCAGTTTATGGGTGGGAGATGAGCAGTTCTTC	CASSLWVGDEQFF
.	TRBV7-6	TRBD2	TRBJ2-1	TGTGCCAGCAGCTTAGCAGTCCCGGGACTAGCGGGGGGGCCTTATGAGCAGTTCTTC	CASSLAVPGLAGGPYEQFF
.	TRBV15	.	TRBJ1-4	TGTGCCACCAGCGGACGCGGGGGGTTGAATGAAAAACTGTTTTTT	CATSGRGGLNEKLFF
few	TRBV6-5	TRBD1	TRBJ1-5	TGTGCCAGCAGTCCGGACAGGGCGTGGAATCAGCCCCAGCATTTT	CASSPDRAWNQPQHF
.	TRBV9	.	TRBJ2-1	TGTGCCAGCAGCGTAGGGCCACCCTCCTACAATGAGCAGTTCTTC	CASSVGPPSYNEQFF
.	TRBV20-1	.	TRBJ2-5	TGCAGTGCTAGGCCCTTAGCGAGGGAGACCCAGTACTTC	CSARPLARETQYF
.	TRBV7-9	.	TRBJ1-1	TGTGCCAGCACGTGGGGGGGAGCTTTCTTT	CASTWGGAFF
.	TRBV9	.	TRBJ2-2	TGTGCCAGCACCTCCGGTACGGGGCCCTACACCGGGGAGCTGTTTTTT	CASTSGTGPYTGELFF
few	TRBV7-9	.	TRBJ1-2	TGTGCCAGCAGCTTAGCGAGCGCAGCCAACTATGGCTACACCTTC	CASSLASAANYGYTF
many	TRBV7-2	TRBD2	TRBJ2-7	TGTGCCAGCAGCTTAGCGGGAGGGGCCTACGAGCAGTACTTC	CASSLAGGAYEQYF
few	TRBV3-1	TRBD1	TRBJ1-2	TGTGCCAGCAGCCGTGCCCGGGACAGGGGGCTCGGCTACACCTTC	CASSRARDRGLGYTF
.	TRBV4-2	TRBD1	TRBJ1-2	TGTGCCAGCAGCCAAGATAGGACAGGGACGAGCTATGGCTACACCTTC	CASSQDRTGTSYGYTF